This T cell receptor (beta chain) was recovered during a study of blood T cell repertoires in COVID-19 (dated by TCRdb to about 2020). As for the study more broadly: Samples covering the acute and convalescent phases of COVID-19 were provided by collaborators in the United States, Italy and Spain. Subjects who had been exposed to COVID-19, were actively infected with it, or had recovered from it provided the deeply sampled blood TCRbeta repertoires that made up the dataset. The repertoires were released in a freely available public database meant as a resource for research on the immune response to SARS-CoV-2. Where available, HLA class I and class II types were taken from metadata supplied by the sample provider and were not determined by assay-based typing. The sample metadata nearly always contained a de-identified subject ID, COVID-19 status, age in years and sex. The material from the prospective study consisted of cDNA or gDNA derived from T cells, B-cell-depleted T cells, or PBMCs. Samples came from the ongoing ImmuneRACE study (first 160 participants) plus 1,254 subjects from 6 global collaborators. Study-wide findings and limitations: Clinical and demographic metadata were provided uncurated, with the amount varying by source and participant.

As regards this clone: Its cognate antigen has yet to be identified. Nothing much larger sits one base from this clone, and base qualities are not available.

TCRbeta CDR3 regions were amplified from genomic DNA by means of the immunoSEQ Assay, a bias-controlled multiplex PCR. On the authors' methods: Within the assay, amplification of reference gene primers was used to estimate how many nucleated cells each sample contained. Sequence reads were collapsed and filtered to measure the absolute abundance of every unique TCRbeta CDR3 rearrangement. For each sample, productive Simpson clonality was calculated as the square root of Simpson's diversity index across productive rearrangements. Sourced from immuneACCESS, this table was stored by TCRdb with only in-frame sequences that have V and J called. A share of the clones is absent; for the studies checked, an unresolved V gene accounts for under half, and the remainder has no known explanation. The V and J calls and clone size were taken over from that table, and D and trimming were inferred from the DNA. This sample holds around 250,000 clones; roughly 86% were observed only once. Around 1.7% of the sample goes to the ten largest clones.

A second Seattle source provided samples from volunteer blood donors who had recovered from COVID-19. Each collaborating institution followed its own protocols to collect whole blood in K2EDTA tubes. For TCRbeta analysis, collaborators shipped samples as frozen whole blood, isolated PBMCs, or DNA extracted from either of those sample types. What was sequenced was peripheral blood. The clonotype originates from a woman aged 55-70 years who had recovered from COVID-19.

DNA sequence: TGTGCCAGCAGCTACTTAGGCAGGGGGAGGTCACCCCTCCACTTT. The resulting protein is CASSYLGRGRSPLHF. The sequence links TRBV7-2 to TRBJ1-6, and 7 junctional nucleotides match TRBD1. Per the germline V gene, SGHTA is the CDR1 and FQGNSA is the CDR2. The CDR3 runs 15 residues from the cysteine to the phenylalanine. Here the CDR3 DNA is all that survives: 45 bases in frame from base 1. Trimmed from V: 4 bases; trimmed from J: 10 bases; junction bases lacking a gene match: 10.